The 25 T cell receptor beta chains given below trace back to one sample, sequenced in a study of shared clonotypes between healthy human individuals. Using immunoSEQ multiplex PCR, the repertoire was profiled, and TCRdb retains in-frame clones only, with some absent. Of around 2.1 million clones in the sample, under 97% were seen once. Sequencing used naive CD4+ T cells sorted from blood. Stated subset: CD45RA+ positively selected. Receptors originate from a man aged 18 to 35 in good health.

In the case of this clone: This specimen includes other DNA sequences encoding the same CDR3. CDR3 in amino acids: CASSLDRGQPQHF. CDR3 DNA: TGTGCCAGCAGCTTAGACAGGGGGCAGCCCCAGCATTTT. The chain has TRBV11-2 and TRBJ1-5; 7 bases map to TRBD1. CDR1 SGHAT and CDR2 FQNNGV come from the germline V gene. The CDR3 has 13 amino acids. V was pared by 0 bases and J by 7 bases, with 0 bases of the junction left unmatched.

This clone occurred a few times. This chain connects TRBV6-1 to TRBJ2-3; unclear D gene. Per the germline V gene, CDR1 is MNHNS and CDR2 is SASEGT. Between the trimmed V and J ends, which lost 3 bases and 10 bases, there was a span of 14 bases. This CDR3 is built from 13 residues. The CDR3 DNA reads TGTGCCAGCAGTGACGTCCACGGAGTGGCGCAGTATTTT. This sequence encodes CASSDVHGVAQYF.

The chain combines TRBV30 with TRBJ1-3, with 9 bases that match TRBD1. Per germline, CDR1 GTSNPN and CDR2 SVGIG (reference sequence). The V gene end was trimmed by 4 bases and the J gene end by 5 bases; junction bases not matched to a gene: 6. There are 14 residues in the CDR3. CDR3 DNA sequence: TGTGCCTGGACGCCGGGACAGGGACGAAACACCATATATTTT. This encodes CAWTPGQGRNTIYF.

The chain has TRBV5-4 and TRBJ2-1, with TRBD2 matching 9 bases. This CDR3 spans 14 amino acids. With V trimmed by 5 bases and J by 7 bases, 7 bases remained unmatched. CDR1 SGHNT and CDR2 YYREEE come from the germline V gene (reference sequence). The CDR3 region is CASRGGGALNEQFF. CDR3 DNA sequence: TGTGCCAGCAGGGGCGGGGGGGCCCTTAATGAGCAGTTCTTC.

V usage is TRBV5-1 and J usage is TRBJ1-2; TRBD1 is a possible D gene (6 bases). Looked up from germline, CDR1 is SGHRS and CDR2 is YFSETQ. The CDR3 runs 15 residues. The V and J ends lost 3 bases and 0 bases respectively, with 12 bases between them. The CDR3 protein is CASSSDSTTNYGYTF. In DNA, the CDR3 is TGCGCCAGCAGCTCGGACAGCACCACTAACTATGGCTACACCTTC.

The chain carries TRBV28 and TRBJ2-1, with a possible D match to TRBD2 (7 bases). Trimming stripped 1 base from V and 6 bases from J, with 16 bases between. Germline V gene sequence: CDR1 MDHEN, CDR2 SYDVKM. This CDR3 has 16 residues. The CDR3 is CASSLFRGAGRNEQFF. The CDR3 DNA reads as TGTGCCAGCAGTTTATTTCGGGGGGCCGGGCGCAATGAGCAGTTCTTC.

This chain uses TRBV5-1 with TRBJ2-2, with 7 bases fitting TRBD1. The length of the CDR3 is 14 residues. Germline V gene data show CDR1 as SGHRS and CDR2 as YFSETQ. V lost 5 bases to trimming and J lost 5 bases; unmatched junction nucleotides: 6. CDR3 nucleotide sequence: TGCGCCAGCAGGAGGGGGCGCGGGACCGGGGAGCTGTTTTTT. Translating it yields CASRRGRGTGELFF.

With regard to this clone: This sample also contains other DNA sequences that code for the same CDR3. This sequence joins TRBV18 and TRBJ2-3, with 12 bases that match TRBD2. The V segment lost 1 base and the J segment 0 bases; nucleotides outside the gene matches: 2. Looked up from germline, CDR1 is KGHSH and CDR2 is LQKENI. The CDR3 sequence is 17 residues long. The CDR3 bases are TGTGCCAGCTCACCACGGACTAGCGGGACTAGCACAGATACGCAGTATTTT. Its translation: CASSPRTSGTSTDTQYF.

In its sample, this clone was seen once. V and J are TRBV6-6 and TRBJ1-1; possible D gene TRBD1, 6 bases. Germline assignment: CDR1 MNHNY and CDR2 SVGAGI (reference sequence). V lost 3 bases and J lost 4, with 18 bases in between. CDR3 length: 16 residues. The CDR3: CASSYHLGRGGTEAFF. CDR3 coding DNA: TGTGCCAGCAGTTATCATTTAGGCAGGGGAGGCACTGAAGCTTTCTTT.

This clone was seen a single time. The chain recombines TRBV2 with TRBJ1-2, with 8 bases that match TRBD1. Germline assignment: CDR1 SNHLY and CDR2 FYNNEI. The CDR3 has 12 residues. Trimming removed 5 bases from V and 7 bases from J; junction bases left unmatched: 3. CDR3 nucleotide sequence: TGTGCCAGCAGTCAACAGGGGGTTGGCTACACCTTC. Translated: CASSQQGVGYTF.

The chain carries TRBV7-6 and TRBJ2-2; the D is unclear. The CDR3 is 16 residues long. Germline V lookup: CDR1 SGHVS, CDR2 FNYEAQ. V was trimmed by 5 bases and J by 2 bases, leaving 15 bases between them. The CDR3 DNA follows: TGTGCCAGCAGCCTAAATTCCGGGCCAAACACCGGGGAGCTGTTTTTT. Its translation: CASSLNSGPNTGELFF.

There are a few counts of this clone. This sample includes further DNA sequences coding for the same CDR3. The chain links TRBV10-3 to TRBJ1-1; no reliable D call. Germline V lookup: CDR1 ENHRY, CDR2 SYGVKD. The V end lost 0 bases, the J end lost 1 base, and 3 bases lay between the germline ends. The CDR3 covers 13 residues. The CDR3 reads CAISESGNTEAFF. In nucleotides, the CDR3 is TGTGCCATCAGTGAGTCAGGGAACACTGAAGCTTTCTTT.

V is TRBV6-1 and J is TRBJ2-1, with D possibly TRBD2 on 6 matching bases. The germline V gene encodes CDR1 MNHNS and CDR2 SASEGT. Trimming took 5 bases from V and 3 from J, leaving 11 bases between them. The CDR3 extends over 14 amino acids. Here the CDR3 DNA reads TGTGCCAGCAGTAGAGCGGGTGGCTACAATGAGCAGTTCTTC. It translates to CASSRAGGYNEQFF.

The chain recombines TRBV6-4 with TRBJ2-1; 10 positions match TRBD2. CDR1 and CDR2 (germline): MRHNA, SNTAGT. The CDR3 length is 16 residues. The J segment lost 4 bases and the V segment lost 4 bases, leaving 7 bases of the junction unmatched. DNA for the CDR3: TGTGCCAGCAGTGCCCCTAGCGGGAGAAGGTACAATGAGCAGTTCTTC. It specifies CASSAPSGRRYNEQFF.

J is TRBJ1-2 and V is TRBV25-1, with D uncertain. This CDR3 has 14 amino acids. V shed 1 base and J shed 7 bases, with 13 bases lying between them. Germline lookup yields CDR1 MGHDK and CDR2 SYGVNS. CDR3 coding DNA: TGTGCCAGCAGTGAATCTGGGTTTTTTGGTGGCTACACCTTC. The encoded protein is CASSESGFFGGYTF.

The CDR3 protein is CASSTADRDYNEKLFF. CDR3 DNA sequence: TGCGCCAGCAGCACTGCCGACCGGGACTATAATGAAAAACTGTTTTTT. The gene calls are TRBV5-1 and TRBJ1-4, with D maybe TRBD1 (5 bases). Germline CDR1 reads SGHRS; CDR2 reads YFSETQ. The CDR3 extends over 16 amino acids. V lost 4 bases to trimming and J lost 4 bases, with 17 bases between them.

The genes are TRBV6-1 and TRBJ2-7, with D possibly being TRBD1 (6 bases). The CDR3 spans 15 residues. From germline, CDR1 is MNHNS and CDR2 SASEGT. V lost 3 bases and J 2 bases, leaving 14 bases between the germline ends. The CDR3 sequence is CASSESTTGTYEQYF. The CDR3, as DNA: TGTGCCAGCAGTGAGTCAACAACAGGGACCTACGAGCAGTACTTC.

The CDR3 DNA is TGTGCCAGCTCACCACCGAACAGGGGGCTCGGCTACACCTTC. This gives the protein CASSPPNRGLGYTF. The rearrangement uses TRBV18 and TRBJ1-2; the match to TRBD1 covers 9 bases. Germline trimming cut 0 bases from V and 8 bases from J; bases unmatched to any gene: 4. The germline gives CDR1 KGHSH, CDR2 LQKENI. The CDR3 covers 14 residues.

The V call is TRBV25-1, the J call TRBJ1-2, with D maybe TRBD1 (6 bases). From germline, CDR1 is MGHDK and CDR2 SYGVNS. V lost 0 bases and J 4 bases, leaving 18 bases between the germline ends. The CDR3 extends over 17 amino acids. The CDR3 DNA follows: TGTGCCAGCAGTGAATACGAACACAGGGATCAGTTCTATGGCTACACCTTC. Residues: CASSEYEHRDQFYGYTF.

This clone came up once. V is TRBV5-6 and J is TRBJ2-2; D is unclear. This CDR3 region has 12 residues. V was clipped by 4 bases and J by 7 bases, with 8 bases between them. CDR1 and CDR2 from the germline V gene are SGHDT and YYEEEE. The CDR3 reads CASSQQYGELFF. The CDR3 coding sequence is TGTGCCAGCAGCCAACAATACGGGGAGCTGTTTTTT.

The rearrangement links TRBV11-1 to TRBJ2-3; possibly TRBD1 or TRBD2 for D (5 bases each). Trimming took 5 bases from V and 0 from J, leaving 15 bases between them. CDR3 length: 16 amino acids. The germline CDR1 and CDR2 sequences are SGHAT and FQDESV (reference sequence). The CDR3 loop reads CASSLLPGSSTDTQYF. CDR3 nucleotides: TGTGCCAGCAGCCTTCTACCAGGGAGTAGCACAGATACGCAGTATTTT.

The gene calls are TRBV6-6 and TRBJ2-2; TRBD2 matches 12 bases. Germline CDR1 MNHNY, CDR2 SVGAGI (reference sequence). The CDR3 contains 15 residues. Trimming at V came to 4 bases and at J to 8 bases, leaving 5 bases not matched to a gene. CDR3 amino acids: CASSSSGGAPGELFF. Written as DNA, the CDR3 is TGTGCCAGCAGTTCTAGCGGGGGGGCCCCTGGGGAGCTGTTTTTT.

The rearrangement uses TRBV7-8 and TRBJ1-5; D ambiguous. The V end was cut by 5 bases, the J end by 8 bases, with 10 bases between. The CDR3 is made up of 12 amino acids. Germline-derived CDR1 and CDR2 are SGHVS and FQNEAQ. CDR3 sequence reads: CASSQYMEPQHF. The CDR3, as DNA: TGTGCCAGCAGCCAGTACATGGAGCCCCAGCATTTT. Supplemented by reference TRBV7-8 and TRBJ1-5, the full variable domain reads GAGVSQSPRYKVAKRGQDVALRCDPISGHVSLFWYQQALGQGPEFLTYFQNEAQLDKSGLPSDRFFAERPEGSVSTLKIQRTQQEDSAVYLCASSQYMEPQHFGDGTRLSIL.

The gene calls are TRBV19 and TRBJ2-3; 13 nucleotides line up with TRBD2. In germline, CDR1 is LNHDA, CDR2 SQIVND (reference sequence). The CDR3 runs 18 residues. The trim removed 6 bases at V and 8 bases at J, leaving 17 bases unmatched. The CDR3 nucleotides are TGTGCCAGTAGCCTCCCCTTACTAGCGGGGGGGCCTGCGAGTACGCAGTATTTT. It codes for CASSLPLLAGGPASTQYF.

The gene calls are TRBV9 and TRBJ2-2; D perhaps matches TRBD2 (5 bases). The V gene's germline CDR1 is SGDLS and CDR2 YYNGEE. V was trimmed by 2 bases and J by 8 bases, leaving 10 bases between them. The CDR3 runs 13 residues. The CDR3 is CASSVEGRGELFF. The CDR3 region has the DNA TGTGCCAGCAGCGTTGAGGGTCGGGGGGAGCTGTTTTTT. Full variable domain (missing parts from reference TRBV9 and TRBJ2-2): DSGVTQTPKHLITATGQRVTLRCSPRSGDLSVYWYQQSLDQGLQFLIQYYNGEERAKGNILERFSAQQFPDLHSELNLSSLELGDSALYFCASSVEGRGELFFGEGSRLTVL.